Each of the 3 T cell receptor beta chains below was sequenced from the same sample in a study of neoadjuvant anti-PD-1 for oral cavity cancer (dated by TCRdb to 2020 to 2023). In the paper's terms, the time point label means: before neoadjuvant nivolumab. Library preparation employed the immunoSEQ multiplex PCR assay. TCRdb mirrors the immuneACCESS table, restricted to in-frame sequences. Some clones are absent from its copies; in checked studies, under half trace to an unresolved V gene, and the reason for the others is unknown. The sample records approximately 35,000 clones, just under 90% of which are singletons. Roughly 3.4% of the sample belongs to the ten largest clones. The specimen was PBMCs, collected before nivolumab (anti-PD-1) treatment. These receptors all stem from a person aged 35-79 years with oral cavity squamous cell carcinoma.

The V gene is TRBV28, the J gene TRBJ1-5, with D hard to call. Between the trimmed V and J ends, which lost 6 bases and 7 bases, there was a span of 16 bases. CDR1 and CDR2 from the germline V gene are MDHEN and SYDVKM. The CDR3 totals 14 residues. The CDR3 loop is CASRHPRPEQPQHF. CDR3 DNA: TGTGCCAGCAGACATCCGCGTCCGGAACAGCCCCAGCATTTT.

The chain carries TRBV18 and TRBJ1-2; TRBD1 agrees at 7 bases. V lost 6 bases to trimming and J lost 7 bases; unmatched junction nucleotides: 17. This CDR3 has 16 amino acids. Germline loops: CDR1 KGHSH, CDR2 LQKENI. This CDR3 reads CASSLGSGDRTIGYTF. The CDR3 DNA follows: TGTGCCAGCTCGTTGGGGAGCGGGGACAGAACTATTGGCTACACCTTC.

This clone is medium-sized. The chain combines TRBV9 with TRBJ1-5; D gene uncertain. Trimming cost V 0 bases and J 0 bases, with 19 bases left between them. Germline CDR1 is SGDLS and CDR2 is YYNGEE. The CDR3 is made up of 19 amino acids. Here the CDR3 DNA reads TGTGCCAGCAGCGTAGGAGCCCCTGGAGTGGTCTATAGCAATCAGCCCCAGCATTTT. It codes for CASSVGAPGVVYSNQPQHF.